This TCR beta chain was documented in a study of blood T cell repertoires in COVID-19. Across the study: COVID-19 samples, acute and convalescent, were from the United States, Italy and Spain.

Original methodology: Reference gene primer amplification yielded estimated nucleated cell counts. The data were produced by immunoSEQ multiplex PCR, yet TCRdb's version contains in-frame clones alone and is incomplete. V, J and clone size derive from that table, while D and trimming were established from the DNA sequence. Here the sample spans 160,000 or so clones, about 92% being singletons. Seattle participants joined during active infection and were tracked over time. CDR1 is SGHTA, CDR2 FQGTGA, per germline. The V and J ends lost 5 bases and 7 bases respectively, with 20 bases between them. There are 15 residues in the CDR3.

Sequencing input: peripheral blood. This receptor was obtained from a woman aged 55-70 years with COVID-19, enrolled during active disease. The chain is built from TRBV7-3 and TRBJ1-2; perhaps TRBD1 as D (6 bases). CDR3 protein: CASSLGTLTQGGYTF. DNA for the CDR3: TGTGCCAGCAGCCTCGGGACGCTCACACAGGGTGGCTACACCTTC. The full variable domain, with the rest looked up from reference TRBV7-3 and TRBJ1-2, is GAGVSQTPSNKVTEKGKYVELRCDPISGHTALYWYRQSLGQGPEFLIYFQGTGAADDSGLPNDRFFAVRPEGSVSTLKIQRTERGDSAVYLCASSLGTLTQGGYTFGSGTRLTVV.